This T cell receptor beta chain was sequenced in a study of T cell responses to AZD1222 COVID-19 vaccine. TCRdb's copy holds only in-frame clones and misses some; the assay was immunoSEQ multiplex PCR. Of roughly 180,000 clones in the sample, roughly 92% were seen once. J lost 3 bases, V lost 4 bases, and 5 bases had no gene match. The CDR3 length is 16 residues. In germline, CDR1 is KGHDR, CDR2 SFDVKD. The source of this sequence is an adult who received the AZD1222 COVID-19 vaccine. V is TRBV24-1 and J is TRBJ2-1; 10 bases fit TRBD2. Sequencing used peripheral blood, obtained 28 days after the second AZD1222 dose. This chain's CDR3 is CATSETSGTFYNEQFF. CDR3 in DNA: TGTGCCACCAGTGAAACTAGCGGGACCTTCTACAATGAGCAGTTCTTC.